The subject of this entry is one TCR beta chain. Its antigen is unidentified. The CDR3 covers 15 residues. V was shortened by 5 bases and J by 0 bases, with 12 bases between the two germline ends. CDR1 is MNHEY and CDR2 is SMNVEV in the germline V gene (reference sequence). This entry comes from a study of T cell responses to AZD1222 COVID-19 vaccine. Background on the study: Second-dose recipients at about 4 or about 12 weeks were treated as one pooled group.

General study findings and limits: The number of AZD1222 recipients seropositive at baseline was only five to seven.

Sequenced by immunoSEQ multiplex PCR; TCRdb stores in-frame clones only, minus some. The sample consists of over 95,000 clones, nearly 90% of them appearing once. This rearrangement joins TRBV27 to TRBJ2-3; TRBD2 is a possible D gene (6 bases). This clonotype was obtained from an adult in good health. This sample comprised peripheral blood, obtained on day 0 of AZD1222 vaccination. DNA of the CDR3: TGTGCCAGCAGTAGCCGGGGGTCTAGCACAGATACGCAGTATTTT. Protein product: CASSSRGSSTDTQYF.